This T cell receptor (beta chain) was identified in a study of T cell responses to AZD1222 COVID-19 vaccine. General observations from the study: The repertoires were collected only after the peak T cell response. Spike-specific TCR breadth rose after two AZD1222 doses, and depth rose as well. Just a handful of people given AZD1222 tested seropositive at baseline.

TCRdb keeps only in-frame clones here, not all; method: immunoSEQ multiplex PCR. The sample records around 140,000 clones, about 93% being singletons. The germline V gene has CDR1 MNHNY and CDR2 SVGAGI (reference sequence). The V segment lost 6 bases and the J segment 2 bases; nucleotides outside the gene matches: 12. The CDR3 is 17 amino acids. This clone showed up just a few times. Its specificity is not known. The chain joins TRBV6-6 to TRBJ2-1; 8 bases line up with TRBD1. This sequence originates from an adult in good health. This specimen was peripheral blood, taken on day 0 of AZD1222 vaccination. As DNA, the CDR3 is TGTGCCAGCAGACGAGACAGACAGGGGTGGACCTACAATGAGCAGTTCTTC. It is translated as CASRRDRQGWTYNEQFF.